Below are 24 T cell receptor beta chains sequenced from a single sample in a study of beta chain features in type 1 diabetes. Study observations and caveats: For Type 1 diabetes patients, all four CD4+ subsets carried TCRB CDR3s that were moderately but significantly shorter.

Since all of the isolated RNA was reverse transcribed, expressed TCRB transcripts were what got sequenced. Clones were sequenced by immunoSEQ multiplex PCR, and TCRdb holds only the in-frame ones, with some missing. The sample contains under 400,000 clones, roughly 12% of which appear only once. These TCRs are of unknown antigen specificity. The sample was naive CD4+ T cells from blood. The receptors here all came from a woman between 18 and 30 years old with type 1 diabetes.

This clone was observed a handful of times. Here the CDR3 DNA reads TGTGCCAGCTCACCGGGTCAGGGTGGTTCCTACGAGCAGTACTTC. Its translation is CASSPGQGGSYEQYF. The chain employs TRBV18 and TRBJ2-7, with D possibly matching TRBD1 (5 bases). The CDR3 sequence is 15 residues long. Trimming took 3 bases from V and 1 from J, leaving 13 bases between them. CDR1 and CDR2 from the germline V gene are KGHSH and LQKENI. Variable domain in full (rest from reference TRBV18 and TRBJ2-7): NAGVMQNPRHLVRRRGQEARLRCSPMKGHSHVYWYRQLPEEGLKFMVYLQKENIIDESGMPKERFSAEFPKEGPSILRIQQVVRGDSAAYFCASSPGQGGSYEQYFGPGTRLTVT.

This clone was observed a few times. The chain employs TRBV7-9 and TRBJ1-1; D gene unclear. Germline CDR1 and CDR2: SEHNR and FQNEAQ (reference sequence). V lost 5 bases to trimming and J lost 3 bases, with 19 bases between them. This CDR3 has 16 amino acids. The CDR3 is CASSPSIRSRHTEAFF. In nucleotides, the CDR3 is TGTGCCAGCAGCCCCTCAATTCGAAGCAGGCACACTGAAGCTTTCTTT.

This clone was detected only a few times. The gene calls are TRBV15 and TRBJ2-2, with 8 nucleotides matching TRBD2. This CDR3 contains 13 residues. Germline V gene data show CDR1 as LNHNV and CDR2 as YYDKDF (reference sequence). Unmatched junction bases numbered 7, after V lost 9 bases and J lost 7 bases. The CDR3 nucleotides read TGTGCCACGAGACTAGCGTACGGCGGGGAGCTGTTTTTT. Protein sequence: CATRLAYGGELFF. The full variable domain, rest sourced from reference TRBV15 and TRBJ2-2, is DAMVIQNPRYQVTQFGKPVTLSCSQTLNHNVMYWYQQKSSQAPKLLFHYYDKDFNNEADTPDNFQSRRPNTSFCFLDIRSPGLGDTAMYLCATRLAYGGELFFGEGSRLTVL.

V is TRBV4-3 and J is TRBJ1-4, with a weak D call TRBD1 (6 bases). Trimming took 0 bases from V and 4 from J, leaving 15 bases between them. This CDR3 spans 17 amino acids. Germline V gene lookup returns CDR1 LGHNA and CDR2 YSLEER. The CDR3 is CASSQDPLTGLNEKLFF. CDR3 nucleotide sequence: TGCGCCAGCAGCCAAGATCCTCTGACAGGCCTTAATGAAAAACTGTTTTTT.

This clone was counted only a few times. Sequence at one end of the junction differs from germline and may be a read error. The CDR3, as DNA: TGCGCCAGCAGCCCCCGGGTCCTGCTGGTCTTC. Its translation is CASSPRVLLVF. J is TRBJ2-1 and V is TRBV4-3, with D unclear. This CDR3 region has 11 residues. Per germline, CDR1 LGHNA and CDR2 YSLEER.

This clone turned up a few times. The V and J genes are TRBV7-2 and TRBJ2-7, with a weak D call TRBD1 (5 bases). The V gene's germline CDR1 is SGHTA and CDR2 FQGNSA. V was pared by 7 bases and J by 4 bases, with 14 bases between. CDR3 length equals 13 residues. The DNA of the CDR3 is TGTGCCAGCAAACCGGACACCATATACGAGCAGTACTTC. The encoded protein is CASKPDTIYEQYF.

This clone occurred once. The chain links TRBV19 to TRBJ1-5, with TRBD1 matching 9 bases. With 5 bases clipped from V and 7 bases from J, the junction kept 9 bases outside the gene matches. The CDR3 covers 15 residues. Germline V gene sequence: CDR1 LNHDA, CDR2 SQIVND (reference sequence). The CDR3 sequence is CASSPGTGREQPQHF. CDR3 nucleotide sequence: TGTGCCAGTAGTCCCGGGACAGGGCGTGAACAGCCCCAGCATTTT.

The chain is built from TRBV7-2 and TRBJ2-7, with a weak D call TRBD1 (5 bases). The V and J ends lost 5 bases and 6 bases respectively, with 23 bases between them. This CDR3 has 16 amino acids. CDR1 and CDR2 from the germline V gene are SGHTA and FQGNSA. CDR3 residues: CASSQRQIVPWGEQYF. The CDR3 DNA follows: TGTGCCAGCAGCCAGAGACAGATTGTACCCTGGGGCGAGCAGTACTTC.

This clone has a handful of counts. This rearrangement joins TRBV15 to TRBJ2-7; the D gene is possibly TRBD2 (5 bases). The CDR3 sequence is 15 residues long. The V gene lost 6 bases and the J gene lost 3 bases, with 18 bases spanning the gap. Germline CDR1 reads LNHNV; CDR2 reads YYDKDF (reference sequence). The CDR3 reads CATRPDRSGHYEQYF. The CDR3 DNA is TGTGCCACCAGGCCCGATCGCAGCGGCCACTACGAGCAGTACTTC.

The chain has TRBV7-8 and TRBJ1-2, with 7 positions matching TRBD1. This CDR3 is 13 amino acids long. The germline V gene encodes CDR1 SGHVS and CDR2 FQNEAQ. J gave up 3 bases and V 2 bases, and 0 bases lay outside the gene matches. This CDR3 reads CASSLQGDYGYTF. DNA for the CDR3: TGTGCCAGCAGCTTACAGGGGGACTATGGCTACACCTTC.

The chain joins TRBV27 to TRBJ2-5; D not certain. Germline assignment: CDR1 MNHEY and CDR2 SMNVEV (reference sequence). The CDR3 totals 12 residues. The V and J ends lost 5 bases and 5 bases respectively, with 9 bases between them. The DNA of the CDR3 is TGTGCCAGCAGTCCCCAGATGGAGACCCAGTACTTC. Protein: CASSPQMETQYF.

The chain carries TRBV9 and TRBJ2-5, with D perhaps matching TRBD2 (7 bases). The CDR3 extends over 16 amino acids. V was pared by 4 bases and J by 1 base, with 17 bases between. Germline assignment: CDR1 SGDLS and CDR2 YYNGEE. The CDR3 loop is CASSPPGGGGQETQYF. CDR3 sequence (DNA): TGTGCCAGCAGCCCTCCCGGAGGGGGGGGCCAAGAGACCCAGTACTTC.

The table lists this clone with a few counts. This sequence joins TRBV25-1 and TRBJ2-7; 10 bases are shared with TRBD1. The CDR3 runs 15 residues. Trimming took 10 bases from V and 3 from J; bases not matched to a gene: 12. The V gene's germline CDR1 is MGHDK and CDR2 SYGVNS. The CDR3 region has the DNA TGTGCCACCCAGGGAGGGACAGGGGCATTCTACGAGCAGTACTTC. Protein sequence: CATQGGTGAFYEQYF.

Details on this clone: A read error may produce the germline difference seen at one junction end. The chain carries TRBV19 and TRBJ2-1, with 9 positions matching TRBD1. The germline CDR1 and CDR2 sequences are LNHDA and SQIVND (reference sequence). The CDR3 contains 13 residues. The CDR3 region is CASRGQGSNEQFF. Written as DNA, the CDR3 is TGTGCCAGCCGTGGACAGGGGAGCAATGAGCAATTCTTC.

This clone was detected a few times. The chain couples TRBV2 to TRBJ1-5, with a weak D call TRBD1 (6 bases). This CDR3 is 14 amino acids long. The V end lost 6 bases, the J end lost 9 bases, and 18 bases lay between the germline ends. Looked up from germline, CDR1 is SNHLY and CDR2 is FYNNEI. This CDR3 is CASRAQGADGPQHF. The CDR3, as DNA: TGTGCCAGCAGGGCACAGGGAGCGGATGGGCCCCAGCATTTT.

V gene TRBV2 combines with J gene TRBJ2-3; D is uncertain. Germline V gene sequence: CDR1 SNHLY, CDR2 FYNNEI. This CDR3 is built from 13 residues. The V gene lost 3 bases and the J gene lost 6 bases, with 10 bases spanning the gap. The CDR3 reads CASSEGLEDTQYF. The CDR3 DNA reads as TGTGCCAGCAGTGAGGGCCTCGAGGATACGCAGTATTTT.

This chain connects TRBV7-2 to TRBJ2-3; D might be TRBD2 (6 bases). Germline-derived CDR1 and CDR2 are SGHTA and FQGNSA. The CDR3 has 14 amino acids. V was trimmed by 3 bases and J by 7 bases, leaving 14 bases between them. CDR3 amino acids: CASSLAEGVNTQYF. In nucleotides, the CDR3 is TGTGCCAGCAGCTTGGCGGAGGGAGTCAATACGCAGTATTTT.

The chain is built from TRBV7-9 and TRBJ2-1; D might be TRBD2 (6 bases). The CDR3 loop spans 15 amino acids. Germline lookup yields CDR1 SEHNR and CDR2 FQNEAQ (reference sequence). Trimming removed 5 bases at V and 4 bases at J, with 15 bases between. The CDR3, as DNA: TGTGCCAGCAGCCCACCGGGACTTGCTTACAATGAGCAGTTCTTC. It is translated as CASSPPGLAYNEQFF.

This clone was observed a handful of times. This sequence joins TRBV28 and TRBJ2-7; D is unresolved. Germline V CDR1 and CDR2: MDHEN, SYDVKM. The V end was cut by 9 bases, the J end by 2 bases, with 8 bases between. The CDR3 is 11 residues long. In DNA, the CDR3 is TGTGCCAGTCTAGGAACCTACGAGCAGTACTTC. Encoded protein: CASLGTYEQYF.

V is TRBV7-8 and J is TRBJ1-5, with D perhaps TRBD1 (5 bases). From germline, CDR1 is SGHVS and CDR2 FQNEAQ. The germline V and J ends were trimmed by 4 bases and 6 bases, with 13 bases remaining between them. The CDR3 runs 14 residues. The CDR3 bases are TGTGCCAGCAGCTCGCGACAGCGAAGTCAGCCCCAGCATTTT. Its protein is CASSSRQRSQPQHF. Combining the CDR3 with reference TRBV7-8 and TRBJ1-5 gives the whole variable domain GAGVSQSPRYKVAKRGQDVALRCDPISGHVSLFWYQQALGQGPEFLTYFQNEAQLDKSGLPSDRFFAERPEGSVSTLKIQRTQQEDSAVYLCASSSRQRSQPQHFGDGTRLSIL.

This clone was observed a handful of times. The chain recombines TRBV9 with TRBJ2-3; 15 bases fit TRBD2. Looked up from germline, CDR1 is SGDLS and CDR2 is YYNGEE. The CDR3 loop spans 17 amino acids. The V gene end was trimmed by 3 bases and the J gene end by 9 bases; junction bases not matched to a gene: 11. The CDR3 DNA is TGTGCCAGCAGCGCCAGCGGACTAGCGGGGGGGCCGGGCACGCAGTATTTT. It yields the protein CASSASGLAGGPGTQYF. Filled out from reference TRBV9 and TRBJ2-3, the complete variable domain reads DSGVTQTPKHLITATGQRVTLRCSPRSGDLSVYWYQQSLDQGLQFLIQYYNGEERAKGNILERFSAQQFPDLHSELNLSSLELGDSALYFCASSASGLAGGPGTQYFGPGTRLTVL.

The chain joins TRBV30 to TRBJ2-7; TRBD2 is a possible D gene (6 bases). V was shortened by 0 bases and J by 0 bases, with 15 bases between the two germline ends. CDR1 is GTSNPN and CDR2 is SVGIG in the germline V gene (reference sequence). The CDR3 length is 16 residues. CDR3 sequence (DNA): TGTGCCTGGAGTGTTGGGGGGACTTGGGGCTCCTACGAGCAGTACTTC. It encodes CAWSVGGTWGSYEQYF.

This clone was seen only a few times. The chain employs TRBV4-2 and TRBJ2-7, with TRBD2 identical over 7 bases. The J segment lost 2 bases and the V segment lost 3 bases, leaving 4 bases of the junction unmatched. This CDR3 is built from 14 residues. Germline values: CDR1 LGHNA, CDR2 YNFKEQ. The CDR3 nucleotides read TGTGCCAGCAGCCAGGGACTACGCGCCTACGAGCAGTACTTC. It yields the protein CASSQGLRAYEQYF.

The chain combines TRBV18 with TRBJ2-3; 7 bases match TRBD1. The CDR3 has 15 amino acids. Losses at the gene ends were 3 bases for V and 4 bases for J; bases not matched to a gene: 7. The germline CDR1 and CDR2 sequences are KGHSH and LQKENI. In nucleotides, the CDR3 is TGTGCCAGCTCACCGCCGGCAGGGGGAGCAGATACGCAGTATTTT. Its translation is CASSPPAGGADTQYF.